This paragraph covers one T cell receptor beta chain sequence. Antigen specificity is unknown. Distinct nucleotide sequences in the sample also encode this CDR3. This sample is drawn from a study of shared clonotypes between healthy human individuals. Findings and limits, study-wide: Around 5.3% of naive CD4 clonotypes were shared across several donors.

This CDR3 spans 14 amino acids. V dropped 1 base and J dropped 0 bases, with 6 bases sitting between them. Germline CDR1 and CDR2: SEHNR and FQNEAQ (reference sequence). Sequenced by immunoSEQ multiplex PCR; TCRdb stores in-frame clones only, minus some. Of fewer than 1 million clones listed, 95% to 97% are singletons. Cells designated naive CD8 were CD45RO-negative and were positively selected for CCR7, with terminally differentiated effector memory CD45RA+ cells excluded. The sequence was obtained from a man aged 25-45 years in good health. Material for sequencing was naive CD8+ T cells sorted from blood. The genes are TRBV7-9 and TRBJ1-1; D remains ambiguous. CDR3: CASSLGGMNTEAFF. In DNA, the CDR3 is TGTGCCAGCAGCTTAGGAGGGATGAACACTGAAGCTTTCTTT.